These 9 T cell receptor beta chains originate from one sample sequenced in a study of T cell clonality in common variable immunodeficiency. Sequencing used immunoSEQ multiplex PCR; TCRdb keeps in-frame clones, though not all of them. The sample contains about 28,000 clones, none of them singletons. The sample comprised peripheral blood mononuclear cells. The receptors were sampled from a person aged 18 to 75 in good health.

At least ten counts were recorded for this clone. The CDR3 goes on 3 residues after the read ends, and that part is filled in from the germline J gene. The chain is built from TRBV4-1 and TRBJ2-3, with D maybe TRBD2 (7 bases). Germline V CDR1 and CDR2: MGHRA, YSYEKL. V was clipped by 2 bases and J by 3 bases, with 15 bases between them. This CDR3 spans 16 amino acids. The CDR3 sequence is CASSQWGGGRTDTQYF. The CDR3 DNA, read in part, is TGCGCCAGCAGCCAATGGGGAGGGGGACGTACAGATACG.

In this sample, this clone turned up a few times. The read ends 3 residues before the CDR3 terminus; that terminus is restored from the germline J gene. The chain couples TRBV19 to TRBJ2-7; 10 nucleotides agree with TRBD1. The germline CDR1 and CDR2 sequences are LNHDA and SQIVND (reference sequence). The CDR3 covers 14 residues. Losses at the gene ends were 6 bases for V and 3 bases for J; bases not matched to a gene: 5. The CDR3 sequence is CASSNDRGLYEQYF. Partial CDR3 DNA: TGTGCCAGTAGCAACGACAGGGGGCTCTACGAG.

This clone occurred many times. The sequenced part of the CDR3 DNA is TGTGCCAGCAGTGGCAGCGGGGGGGCGTTTGAG. The encoded protein is CASSGSGGAFE. The whole CDR3 sequence is CASSGSGGAFEQFF. The J gene is TRBJ2-1, the V gene TRBV6-2 or TRBV6-3; 10 bases match TRBD2. The CDR3 is cut off 3 residues early in the read; its end comes from the germline J gene. This CDR3 is built from 14 residues. Germline values: CDR1 MNHEY, CDR2 SVGEGT. The V and J ends lost 5 bases and 9 bases, in that order; junction bases with no gene match: 7.

This clone was seen many times. The read stops 3 residues short of the end of the CDR3; the missing end is completed from the germline J gene. The chain links TRBV20-1 to TRBJ1-6, with D perhaps matching TRBD1 (5 bases). Germline loops: CDR1 DFQATT, CDR2 SNEGSKA (reference sequence). CDR3 length: 15 residues. V lost 6 bases to trimming and J lost 5 bases, with 17 bases between them. The CDR3 DNA, read in part, is TGCAGTGCCACGGGGGGAGGGGCAGATAATTCACCC. Its translation: CSATGGGADNSP. In full, the CDR3 reads CSATGGGADNSPLHF.

This clone was recorded a few times. Partial CDR3 DNA: TGTGCCAGCAGCTGGGACAATGCTGGCTACGAG. Translated: CASSWDNAGYE. The full CDR3 protein is CASSWDNAGYEQYF. The chain has TRBV7-9 and TRBJ2-7, with D possibly TRBD1 on 6 matching bases. The read is 3 residues too short to cover the CDR3 end, so that end is filled in from the germline J gene. The germline gives CDR1 SEHNR, CDR2 FQNEAQ (reference sequence). V lost 4 bases and J lost 3, with 13 bases in between. The CDR3 extends over 14 amino acids.

This clone showed up many times. Compared with germline, one end of the junction differs, possibly owing to a read error. The read is 3 residues too short to cover the CDR3 end, so that end is filled in from the germline J gene. The chain uses TRBV5-6 and TRBJ1-1; D call uncertain. Germline V gene lookup returns CDR1 SGHDT and CDR2 YYEEEE. This CDR3 region has 13 residues. The part of the CDR3 DNA that was read is TGTGCCAGCACCTTGGAACAGAACACTGAA. Translation gives CASTLEQNTE. The whole CDR3 region reads CASTLEQNTEAFF.

This clone was counted at least ten times. The read finishes 3 residues shy of the CDR3 end, and the germline J gene is used to complete it. The gene calls are TRBV7-8 and TRBJ2-2, with D perhaps TRBD1 (6 bases). This CDR3 contains 15 residues. The V and J ends lost 2 bases and 7 bases respectively, with 14 bases between them. The germline V gene has CDR1 SGHVS and CDR2 FQNEAQ. Here the CDR3 reads CASSLTSGVNGELFF. The sequenced CDR3 bases are TGTGCCAGCAGCTTAACTTCAGGGGTCAACGGGGAG.

This clone was seen ten or more times. The read terminates 3 residues before the CDR3 end, so the remaining end is supplied by the germline J gene. V gene TRBV29-1 combines with J gene TRBJ2-2; D unresolved. The CDR3 totals 15 residues. Trimming removed 0 bases from V and 1 base from J, with 9 bases in between. Germline assignment: CDR1 SQVTM and CDR2 ANQGSEA. The sequenced part of the CDR3 DNA is TGCAGCGTTGAAGAAGGGTTTTTGAACACCGGGGAG. Translation: CSVEEGFLNTGE. The CDR3 reads in full as CSVEEGFLNTGELFF.

The sample holds many counts of this clone. The observed sequence ends 3 residues before the CDR3 terminus, with the missing tail filled in from the germline J gene. The V and J genes are TRBV10-3 and TRBJ2-1, with D possibly TRBD1 on 5 matching bases. This CDR3 comprises 15 residues. The ends were cut back, 2 bases at V and 0 bases at J, with 8 bases in the middle. The V gene's germline CDR1 is ENHRY and CDR2 SYGVKD. The sequenced CDR3 bases are TGTGCCATCAGTGAGGACAGAAGCTCCTACAATGAG. Translating gives CAISEDRSSYNE. The whole CDR3 reads CAISEDRSSYNEQFF.